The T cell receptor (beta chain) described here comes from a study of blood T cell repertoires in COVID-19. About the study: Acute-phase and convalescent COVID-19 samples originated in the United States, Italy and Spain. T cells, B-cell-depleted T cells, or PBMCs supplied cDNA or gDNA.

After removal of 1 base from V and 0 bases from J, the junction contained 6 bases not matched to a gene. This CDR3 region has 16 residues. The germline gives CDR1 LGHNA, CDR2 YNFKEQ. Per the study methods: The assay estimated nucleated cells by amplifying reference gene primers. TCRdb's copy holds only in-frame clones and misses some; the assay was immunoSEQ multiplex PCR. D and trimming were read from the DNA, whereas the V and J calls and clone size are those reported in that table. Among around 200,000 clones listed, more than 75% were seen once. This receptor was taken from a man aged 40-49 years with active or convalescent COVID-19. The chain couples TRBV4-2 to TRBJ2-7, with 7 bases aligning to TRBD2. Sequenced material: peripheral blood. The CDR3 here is CASSQVARGSSYEQYF. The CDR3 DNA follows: TGTGCCAGCAGCCAAGTAGCGCGGGGGAGCTCCTACGAGCAGTACTTC.